This is a list of T cell receptor beta chains from one sample in a study. TCRdb passed the RT-PCR reads through MiXCR, listing each CDR3 protein once. Found here are hundreds of thousands of distinct CDR3 sequences, 12% to 15% of them singletons; the top ten hold 3.6%. Sequenced material: memory CD4+ T cells from blood. The receptor source for this set is a female donor in good health, serving as a healthy control. Each CDR3 is given with its conserved first and last residue.

TRBJ1-5 TRBV4-3 CASSRGTGRQPQHF
TRBJ2-7 TRBV27 CASSQSGTSSYEQYF
TRBJ2-2 TRBV28 CASSPPVVPTGELFF
TRBJ1-5 TRBV9 CASSVAGDQPQHF
TRBJ2-7 TRBV12-3/TRBV12-4 CASSLRRGGTGDYEQYF
TRBJ2-2 TRBV5-1 CASSLGVAGLTGELFF
TRBJ2-3 TRBV5-5 CASSLGPVSGSTDTQYF
TRBJ2-7 TRBV5-1 CASSLTWTGGAVRSYEQYF
TRBJ1-4 TRBV28 CASSSGTPNEKLFF
TRBJ2-6 TRBV20-1 CSARQGVLSGANVLTF
TRBJ1-6 TRBV28 CASSWGGGDSPLHF
TRBJ1-2 TRBV20-1 CSASQDLNYGYTF
TRBJ2-2 TRBV20-1 CSARDQGGGSHSNTGELFF
TRBJ2-3 TRBV29-1 CSSYPQGRDTQYF
TRBJ2-3 TRBV27 CASSLLPRRGRGTDTQYF
TRBJ1-1 TRBV27 CASSFGGRNTEAFF
TRBJ2-7 TRBV27 CASSLRGARGAYEQYF
TRBJ2-3 TRBV20-1 CSARGIGTDTQYF
TRBJ2-5 TRBV9 CASSKISTTGETQYF
TRBJ2-3 TRBV12-3/TRBV12-4 CASSSGRLAGSTDTQYF
TRBJ1-1 TRBV7-9 CASSFDGTTEAFF
TRBJ1-1 TRBV20-1 CSARDDKSFRGSDTEAFF
TRBJ2-3 TRBV20-1 CSAPTSGRIGTDTQYF
TRBJ2-5 TRBV15 CATRVAGGQTFRETDF
TRBJ2-7 TRBV29-1 CSVAYGRNAYEQYF
TRBJ1-1 TRBV19 CASITGPTGTEAFF
TRBJ2-5 TRBV7-9 CASSVGLAALPEETQYF